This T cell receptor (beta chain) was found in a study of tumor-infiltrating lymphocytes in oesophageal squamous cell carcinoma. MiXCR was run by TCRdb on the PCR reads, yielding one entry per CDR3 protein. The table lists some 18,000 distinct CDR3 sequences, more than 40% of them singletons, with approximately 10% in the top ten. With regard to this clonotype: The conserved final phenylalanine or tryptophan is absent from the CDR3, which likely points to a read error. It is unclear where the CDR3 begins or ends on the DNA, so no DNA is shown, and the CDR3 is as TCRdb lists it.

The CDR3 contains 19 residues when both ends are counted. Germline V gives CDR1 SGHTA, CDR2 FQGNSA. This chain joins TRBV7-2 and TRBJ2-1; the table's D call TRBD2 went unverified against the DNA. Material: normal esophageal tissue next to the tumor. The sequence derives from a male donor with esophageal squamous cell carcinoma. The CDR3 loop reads CASSQRGTSGRAGPTMSSL.